The table lists the clone carrying this TCR beta chain with a few counts. This specimen belongs to a study of T-cell reconstitution after alpha-beta-depleted transplantation in children. This CDR3 is 13 amino acids long. The germline V gene encodes CDR1 KGHDR and CDR2 SFDVKD. The ends were cut back, 5 bases at V and 2 bases at J, with 5 bases in the middle. This sample's TCRbeta library carried unique molecular identifier barcodes. TCRdb called the PCR reads again in MiXCR, with one record for every CDR3 protein. The sample shows around 600,000 distinct CDR3 sequences, approximately 10% of them seen only once.

The origin of this receptor is a human donor who donated a stem cell graft to a child with acute myeloid leukemia. The chain carries TRBV24-1 and TRBJ2-2, with no clear D. This specimen was PBMCs from the stem cell graft donor, taken from the stem cell graft. CDR3 sequence (DNA): TGTGCCACCAGTGGCCAAAACACCGGGGAGCTGTTTTTT. It specifies CATSGQNTGELFF.